These 31 T cell receptor beta chains came from one sample sequenced in a study of T cell repertoires in cytomegalovirus infection. Antigens of these TCRs are unknown. TCRdb ran MiXCR on the reads and lists one entry per CDR3 protein. The data contain around 43,000 distinct CDR3 sequences, roughly 20% of them seen just once; the ten biggest clones take up approximately 18%. The sequenced sample consisted of PBMCs, sequenced either directly or after in vitro stimulation (not recorded which). These receptors were collected from a human donor in good health (CMV status not recorded). Some clones in this sample may be carry-over from other donors' samples.

CDR3 coding DNA: TGTGCCAGCAGCCCAGGCCGGGGTGAGACGCAGTATTTT. Protein product: CASSPGRGETQYF. The J gene is TRBJ2-3, the V gene TRBV7-2; a weak D match, TRBD2 (5 bases). V was pared by 5 bases and J by 9 bases, with 15 bases between. Germline V lookup: CDR1 SGHTA, CDR2 FQGNSA. CDR3 length equals 13 residues.

The J gene is TRBJ1-6, the V gene TRBV9; TRBD1 might be the D (5 bases). This CDR3 has 15 amino acids. Trimming removed 5 bases at V and 7 bases at J, with 16 bases between. CDR1 is SGDLS, CDR2 YYNGEE, per germline. The CDR3 DNA follows: TGTGCCAGCAGGCCCGGCTGGGGGGAGAATTCACCCCTCCACTTT. Encoded protein: CASRPGWGENSPLHF.

In its sample, this clonotype was seen many times. This chain connects TRBV2 to TRBJ2-7; possibly TRBD1 for D (5 bases). Trimming shortened V by 5 bases and J by 7 bases, and 18 bases separated the two germline ends. This CDR3 is built from 14 residues. CDR1 SNHLY and CDR2 FYNNEI come from the germline V gene. Written as DNA, the CDR3 is TGTGCCAGCAGTAGGGCAGGGCCCCCGGAGGAGCAGTACTTC. This gives the protein CASSRAGPPEEQYF.

The J gene is TRBJ1-5, the V gene TRBV6-6; 8 nucleotides line up with TRBD1. V lost 7 bases to trimming and J lost 3 bases; unmatched junction nucleotides: 11. The germline gives CDR1 MNHNY, CDR2 SVGAGI (reference sequence). CDR3 length: 16 amino acids. This CDR3 reads CASINRGGLANQPQHF. The CDR3 nucleotides are TGTGCCAGCATCAACAGGGGGGGGCTCGCCAATCAGCCCCAGCATTTT.

The chain carries TRBV9 and TRBJ2-2; D not certain. Germline values: CDR1 SGDLS, CDR2 YYNGEE. The length of the CDR3 is 12 residues. Trimming removed 0 bases at V and 5 bases at J, with 2 bases between. The CDR3 DNA reads as TGTGCCAGCAGCGTAGATACCGGGGAGCTGTTTTTT. The encoded protein is CASSVDTGELFF. Based on the CDR3 plus reference TRBV9 and TRBJ2-2, the full variable domain is DSGVTQTPKHLITATGQRVTLRCSPRSGDLSVYWYQQSLDQGLQFLIQYYNGEERAKGNILERFSAQQFPDLHSELNLSSLELGDSALYFCASSVDTGELFFGEGSRLTVL.

This clonotype has ten or more counts. This chain links TRBV2 with TRBJ1-4; a weak D match, TRBD1 (5 bases). The CDR3 is 15 amino acids. The germline V gene has CDR1 SNHLY and CDR2 FYNNEI. Trimming shortened V by 2 bases and J by 8 bases, and 15 bases separated the two germline ends. The CDR3 region is CASSEWGRVDEKLFF. CDR3 bases: TGTGCCAGCAGTGAATGGGGCAGGGTAGACGAAAAACTGTTTTTT.

The V call is TRBV7-9, the J call TRBJ2-5; TRBD1 aligns across 7 bases. V shed 5 bases and J 2 bases; nucleotides not matched to a gene: 8. The CDR3 consists of 15 residues. Germline V gene lookup returns CDR1 SEHNR and CDR2 FQNEAQ (reference sequence). The CDR3 DNA reads as TGTGCCAGCAGCGCACGGACAGGTGAACAAGAGACCCAGTACTTC. It yields the protein CASSARTGEQETQYF.

This clonotype was found many times. The chain combines TRBV7-9 with TRBJ2-2; D unresolved. This CDR3 is 12 amino acids long. CDR1 and CDR2 from the germline V gene are SEHNR and FQNEAQ (reference sequence). V was clipped by 3 bases and J by 5 bases, with 4 bases between them. The CDR3 DNA reads TGTGCCAGCAGCTTTCGAACCGGGGAGCTGTTTTTT. It is translated as CASSFRTGELFF.

This clonotype was seen repeatedly, ten times or more. The gene calls are TRBV7-8 and TRBJ2-3; TRBD1 is a possible D gene (6 bases). The germline CDR1 and CDR2 sequences are SGHVS and FQNEAQ. V gave up 4 bases and J gave up 5 bases, with 16 bases separating them. This CDR3 region has 15 residues. CDR3 nucleotides: TGTGCCAGCAGCTCTCAAACAACAGGGATAGATACGCAGTATTTT. This gives the protein CASSSQTTGIDTQYF.

The chain recombines TRBV5-6 with TRBJ1-6, with D possibly matching TRBD1 (5 bases). V lost 4 bases and J lost 7, with 12 bases in between. This CDR3 is built from 14 residues. Germline CDR1 reads SGHDT; CDR2 reads YYEEEE. The CDR3 is CASSTRPGNSPLHF. The DNA for the CDR3 is TGTGCCAGCAGCACTAGGCCAGGGAATTCACCCCTCCACTTT.

This clonotype was seen more than once but under ten times. The chain combines TRBV20-1 with TRBJ2-5; D ambiguous. The CDR3 covers 14 residues. V lost 6 bases to trimming and J lost 4 bases, with 18 bases between them. Germline V gives CDR1 DFQATT, CDR2 SNEGSKA (reference sequence). This chain's CDR3 is CSAQVDKSRETQYF. The CDR3 region has the DNA TGCAGTGCCCAAGTAGACAAATCCCGAGAGACCCAGTACTTC.

This clonotype appeared once. The chain combines TRBV12-3 or TRBV12-4 with TRBJ2-4; D remains unclear. The V end lost 1 base, the J end lost 8 bases, and 12 bases lay between the germline ends. This CDR3 is 14 amino acids long. CDR3 in amino acids: CASSLVGILDIQYF. In DNA, the CDR3 is TGTGCCAGCAGTTTAGTAGGGATCCTGGACATTCAGTACTTC.

In its sample, this clonotype was seen many times. V is TRBV6-1 and J is TRBJ2-3, with D perhaps matching TRBD2 (7 bases). The CDR3 extends over 15 amino acids. Germline V gene data show CDR1 as MNHNS and CDR2 as SASEGT. The V end was cut by 4 bases, the J end by 3 bases, with 14 bases between. The DNA for the CDR3 is TGTGCCAGCAGTGGACGGGGGGCCGGGACAGATACGCAGTATTTT. Residues: CASSGRGAGTDTQYF.

This clonotype occurred many times. V is TRBV7-8 and J is TRBJ2-2; 12 bases line up with TRBD1. CDR1 is SGHVS, CDR2 FQNEAQ, per germline. The CDR3 consists of 16 residues. The J segment lost 6 bases and the V segment lost 8 bases, leaving 10 bases of the junction unmatched. CDR3 sequence (DNA): TGTGCCAGCGGAACCCCCGGGACAGGGGGCTCCGGGGAGCTGTTTTTT. Its translation: CASGTPGTGGSGELFF.

This clonotype is deemed medium-sized. This sequence joins TRBV13 and TRBJ1-1; a possible D gene is TRBD1 (5 bases). V lost 1 base to trimming and J lost 3 bases, with 9 bases between them. The CDR3 totals 14 residues. Germline V gives CDR1 PRHDT, CDR2 FYEKMQ (reference sequence). Here the CDR3 reads CASSLAGGYTEAFF. CDR3 DNA: TGTGCCAGCAGCTTAGCGGGGGGGTACACTGAAGCTTTCTTT.

This clonotype was counted only a few times. CDR3 sequence (DNA): TGTGCCAGGCGCACCGGAGATACGCAGTATTTT. Protein sequence: CARRTGDTQYF. The J gene is TRBJ2-3, the V gene TRBV7-9, with D uncertain. V was cut by 9 bases and J by 5 bases, with 9 bases left in between. This CDR3 has 11 amino acids. Per germline, CDR1 SEHNR and CDR2 FQNEAQ (reference sequence).

This clonotype was seen only a few times. The genes are TRBV12-3 or TRBV12-4 and TRBJ1-6; a weak D match, TRBD1 (5 bases). The CDR3 is 14 amino acids. Trimming took off 5 bases at V and 7 bases at J, with 12 bases between the two ends. The CDR3 bases are TGTGCCAGCAGTCCCTCAGGGAGGAATTCACCCCTCCACTTT. It encodes CASSPSGRNSPLHF.

In this sample, this clonotype turned up a few times. The chain recombines TRBV15 with TRBJ1-5, with 7 bases matching TRBD1. Germline V gene sequence: CDR1 LNHNV, CDR2 YYDKDF (reference sequence). This CDR3 has 15 residues. V was pared by 7 bases and J by 5 bases, with 11 bases of the junction left unmatched. This CDR3 is CATKGAARSHQPQHF. CDR3 nucleotides: TGTGCCACCAAGGGGGCCGCCAGGTCCCATCAGCCCCAGCATTTT.

The sample holds many counts of this clonotype. The CDR3 DNA is TGTGCCACCAGTGATGCCGGGACAGACAAATACGGGGGCACTGAAGCTTTCTTT. This gives the protein CATSDAGTDKYGGTEAFF. This chain uses TRBV24-1 with TRBJ1-1; 7 nucleotides align to TRBD1. CDR3 length: 18 amino acids. The V gene's germline CDR1 is KGHDR and CDR2 SFDVKD. V shed 3 bases, J shed 4 bases, and the junction held 16 bases outside the gene matches.

This chain links TRBV4-2 with TRBJ2-3; unclear D gene. The V gene lost 4 bases and the J gene lost 1 base, with 12 bases spanning the gap. Germline loops: CDR1 LGHNA, CDR2 YNFKEQ. The CDR3 is 15 amino acids. In DNA form, the CDR3 reads TGTGCCAGCAGCCTCGGCTCTCTGGGCACAGATACGCAGTATTTT. Translated, it gives CASSLGSLGTDTQYF.

The chain's CDR3 is CASSSRTWPNDEQFF. For the CDR3, the DNA is TGCGCCAGCAGCTCTCGTACATGGCCGAACGATGAGCAGTTCTTC. The rearrangement joins TRBV5-1 to TRBJ2-1; no definite D call. Germline V CDR1 and CDR2: SGHRS, YFSETQ. The CDR3 sequence is 15 residues long. Trimming stripped 3 bases from V and 8 bases from J, with 18 bases between.

This clonotype has only a few counts. The chain is built from TRBV28 and TRBJ2-5; TRBD2 might be the D (6 bases). CDR3 length equals 14 residues. The germline gives CDR1 MDHEN, CDR2 SYDVKM. The germline V and J ends were trimmed by 8 bases and 7 bases, with 20 bases remaining between them. DNA of the CDR3: TGTGCCAGCCTTCCCCCGGGGGAGTACGGGACCCAGTACTTC. Protein sequence: CASLPPGEYGTQYF. Together with reference TRBV28 and TRBJ2-5, the CDR3 gives the full variable domain: DVKVTQSSRYLVKRTGEKVFLECVQDMDHENMFWYRQDPGLGLRLIYFSYDVKMKEKGDIPEGYSVSREKKERFSLILESASTNQTSMYLCASLPPGEYGTQYFGPGTRLLVL.

This clonotype was detected only a few times. V gene TRBV11-3 combines with J gene TRBJ2-1; 7 bases fit TRBD2. The CDR3 contains 17 residues. J gave up 0 bases and V 4 bases, and 9 bases lay outside the gene matches. Germline V lookup: CDR1 SGHNT, CDR2 YENEEA. The CDR3 sequence: CASSSGEGSGSYNEQFF. CDR3 nucleotides: TGTGCCAGCAGCTCCGGGGAGGGGTCGGGCTCCTACAATGAGCAGTTCTTC.

Notes on this clonotype: This may stem from a read error, because a much larger clone lies one nucleotide away. This chain uses TRBV7-8 with TRBJ2-7; no clear D gene. From germline, CDR1 is SGHVS and CDR2 FQNEAQ. The CDR3 consists of 14 residues. Trimming left V 5 bases short and J 7 bases short, with 18 bases between. The CDR3 sequence is CASSLAARLVEQYF. The CDR3 DNA is TGTGCCAGCAGCCTCGCCGCCAGGCTAGTAGAGCAGTACTTC. Complete variable domain (other parts from reference TRBV7-8 and TRBJ2-7): GAGVSQSPRYKVAKRGQDVALRCDPISGHVSLFWYQQALGQGPEFLTYFQNEAQLDKSGLPSDRFFAERPEGSVSTLKIQRTQQEDSAVYLCASSLAARLVEQYFGPGTRLTVT.

This clonotype was detected ten times or more. The chain is built from TRBV7-8 and TRBJ1-5; D call uncertain. This CDR3 has 13 residues. V was pared by 5 bases and J by 7 bases, with 12 bases between. Germline V gene lookup returns CDR1 SGHVS and CDR2 FQNEAQ. CDR3 residues: CASSGGGGQPQHF. The CDR3 nucleotides are TGTGCCAGCAGCGGTGGTGGAGGGCAGCCCCAGCATTTT.

This clonotype appeared many times. The chain carries TRBV7-8 and TRBJ1-1; 9 nucleotides line up with TRBD1. J was trimmed by 4 bases and V by 5 bases; bases with no gene match: 8. CDR1 and CDR2 from the germline V gene are SGHVS and FQNEAQ. This CDR3 is 15 amino acids long. CDR3 loop: CASSNPQGAGTEAFF. CDR3 nucleotides: TGTGCCAGCAGCAACCCACAGGGGGCGGGCACTGAAGCTTTCTTT. Full variable domain (remainder filled in from reference TRBV7-8 and TRBJ1-1): GAGVSQSPRYKVAKRGQDVALRCDPISGHVSLFWYQQALGQGPEFLTYFQNEAQLDKSGLPSDRFFAERPEGSVSTLKIQRTQQEDSAVYLCASSNPQGAGTEAFFGQGTRLTVV.

This chain uses TRBV3-1 with TRBJ2-3, with TRBD2 as a possible D gene (5 bases). V was pared by 0 bases and J by 4 bases, with 23 bases between. The length of the CDR3 is 19 residues. CDR1 is LGHDT and CDR2 is YNNKEL in the germline V gene (reference sequence). The CDR3 coding sequence is TGTGCCAGCAGCCAAGATCTGGCTCCCAACCTCGTCGGGGCAGATACGCAGTATTTT. This sequence encodes CASSQDLAPNLVGADTQYF.

This clonotype occurred a few times. The CDR3 is CASSSPGLTSPTGELFF. DNA of the CDR3: TGTGCCAGCAGTTCCCCGGGATTAACATCCCCCACCGGGGAGCTGTTTTTT. The chain is built from TRBV28 and TRBJ2-2; D is possibly TRBD2 (5 bases). The CDR3 spans 17 residues. V was shortened by 4 bases and J by 4 bases, with 19 bases between the two germline ends. Germline CDR1 reads MDHEN; CDR2 reads SYDVKM.

This chain joins TRBV7-9 and TRBJ2-7; 11 bases match TRBD2. In germline, CDR1 is SEHNR, CDR2 FQNEAQ (reference sequence). V gave up 5 bases and J gave up 2 bases; unmatched junction bases: 2. This CDR3 has 14 residues. In nucleotides, the CDR3 is TGTGCCAGCAGCAGGGGACTAGCGGCCTACGAGCAGTACTTC. Protein product: CASSRGLAAYEQYF.

The V gene is TRBV10-3, the J gene TRBJ1-5, with D uncertain. V was clipped by 6 bases and J by 0 bases, with 6 bases between them. The CDR3 runs 13 residues. Germline V gene lookup returns CDR1 ENHRY and CDR2 SYGVKD. The CDR3 here is CAIRSSSNQPQHF. DNA for the CDR3: TGTGCCATCAGGAGCAGTAGCAATCAGCCCCAGCATTTT.

This clonotype was counted only a few times. The chain is built from TRBV11-2 and TRBJ1-3; D not certain. The germline V gene has CDR1 SGHAT and CDR2 FQNNGV. The length of the CDR3 is 14 residues. The V end lost 4 bases, the J end lost 12 bases, and 19 bases lay between the germline ends. In DNA form, the CDR3 reads TGTGCCAGCAGCTCCTCGGTTACCAGCGGAGTCATATATTTT. It yields the protein CASSSSVTSGVIYF. The full variable domain, in which reference TRBV11-2 and TRBJ1-3 provide the parts outside the CDR3, is EAGVAQSPRYKIIEKRQSVAFWCNPISGHATLYWYQQILGQGPKLLIQFQNNGVVDDSQLPKDRFSAERLKGVDSTLKIQPAKLEDSAVYLCASSSSVTSGVIYFGEGSWLTVV.